Presented here are 3 T cell receptor beta chains from one specimen sequenced in a study of read filtering for tumor transcriptome and immune sequencing (TCRdb year 2020). TCRdb names Illumina HiSeq 4000 as the instrument used. TCR libraries were constructed from approximately 360 ng RNA using the Immunoverse kit, and molecular barcoded adaptors covering alpha/delta and beta/gamma chains were employed. TCRdb trimmed the raw reads at Q25, called clones with MiXCR and kept productive beta chains. Rows are unified per CDR3 protein, each entry keeping the most common DNA and genes. The sample table lists about 90,000 distinct CDR3 sequences, over 9% of them with a count of one. The top ten hold under 15% of the sample. Sequencing input: a population of CD138-negative cells sorted from bone marrow. The cell subset or site label, read with the paper, signifies: bone marrow mononuclear cells depleted of CD138+ plasma/myeloma cells by negative magnetic selection. These receptor sequences come from a donor over 35 with multiple myeloma.

This clonotype was seen many times. The CDR3 reads CASSQVGGTEAFF. Here the CDR3 DNA reads TGTGCCAGCAGCCAAGTGGGGGGAACTGAAGCTTTCTTT. V usage is TRBV14 and J usage is TRBJ1-1, with a weak D call TRBD1 (5 bases). Germline loops: CDR1 SGHDN, CDR2 FVKESK. This CDR3 has 13 amino acids. Trimming stripped 1 base from V and 5 bases from J, with 8 bases between.

This clonotype was seen a few times. With a much larger clone just one base away, this may be a read error. The genes are TRBV6-2 or TRBV6-3 and TRBJ2-7; the D call may be TRBD1 or TRBD2 (6 bases each). The germline gives CDR1 MNHEY, CDR2 SVGEGT. The CDR3 is 14 amino acids. Trimming shortened V by 10 bases and J by 2 bases, and 18 bases separated the two germline ends. CDR3 coding DNA: TGTGCCACTACCGCGTCCCGGGGGCCCTACGAGCAGTACTTC. Its translation is CATTASRGPYEQYF.

This clonotype was counted a few times. The chain recombines TRBV29-1 with TRBJ1-1, with a weak D call TRBD1 (6 bases). V was clipped by 4 bases and J by 1 base, with 13 bases between them. The length of the CDR3 is 14 residues. Germline assignment: CDR1 SQVTM and CDR2 ANQGSEA. CDR3 DNA: TGCAGCGTTGGCGGGGACATTAGGAACACTGAAGCTTTCTTT. Translated: CSVGGDIRNTEAFF.